The clone carrying this TCR beta chain was seen once. Its antigen remains unidentified. A multiplex PCR was run with 60 Vbeta primers and 13 Jbeta primers. Using immunoSEQ multiplex PCR, the repertoire was profiled, and TCRdb retains in-frame clones only, with some absent. The sample includes approximately 110,000 clones, less than 80% of them seen just once. This sample was included in a study of cytomegalovirus exposure and HLA in healthy donors. Trimming removed 4 bases at V and 4 bases at J, with 17 bases between. The CDR3 is made up of 15 amino acids. The germline gives CDR1 MGHRA, CDR2 YSYEKL. The study, taken as a whole, reports: Productive rates of about 87% or about 30% were seen for most TCR beta V segments in an earlier analysis. By a later analysis, the bulk of CMV-associated TCR beta chains appeared HLA-restricted. The authors later linked a missense DCLRE1C variant to TCR beta V- and J-gene trimming.

The TCR sequence derives from a woman aged 40 to 50 in good health and CMV-seropositive. The sequenced material came from PBMCs. The chain links TRBV4-1 to TRBJ2-7, with D maybe TRBD2 (6 bases). This chain's CDR3 is CASSPDTSLGYEQYF. The DNA of the CDR3 is TGCGCCAGCAGCCCAGACACTAGCCTAGGGTACGAGCAGTACTTC.